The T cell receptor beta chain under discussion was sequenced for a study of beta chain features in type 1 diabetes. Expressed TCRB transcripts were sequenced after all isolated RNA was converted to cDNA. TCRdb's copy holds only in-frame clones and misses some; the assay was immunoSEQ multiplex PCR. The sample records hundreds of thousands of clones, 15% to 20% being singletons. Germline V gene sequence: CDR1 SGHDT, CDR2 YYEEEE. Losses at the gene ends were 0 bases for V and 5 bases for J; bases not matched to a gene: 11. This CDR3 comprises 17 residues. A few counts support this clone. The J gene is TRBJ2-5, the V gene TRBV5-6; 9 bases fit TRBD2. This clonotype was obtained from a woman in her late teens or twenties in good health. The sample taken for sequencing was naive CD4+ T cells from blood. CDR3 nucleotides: TGTGCCAGCAGCTTGGATATGCGGGAGGGCCCCGGGGAGACCCAGTACTTC. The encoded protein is CASSLDMREGPGETQYF.